This TCR beta chain was identified in a study of T cells in Graves' hyperthyroidism and ophthalmopathy. General study results and limits: The model predicted ophthalmopathy a median roughly 6.3 months before onset.

Amplified TCR beta CDR3 regions came from RNA transcripts. The HTBI primer set served for first-round RT-PCR of the TCR CDR3. Using its own MiXCR run on the multiplex PCR reads, TCRdb lists one record per CDR3 protein. This sample carries approximately 480,000 distinct CDR3 sequences, around 20% of them seen once, and the ten largest clones take around 27%. The hyperthyroidism was newly diagnosed and had lasted under 2 months; the patients were aged 18 to 65. This clonotype has a count of ten or more. What it binds is not known. Trimming removed 8 bases at V and 0 bases at J, with 16 bases between. The CDR3 is 15 amino acids. The germline CDR1 and CDR2 sequences are MDHEN and SYDVKM.

The sequenced sample was blood. The chain has TRBV28 and TRBJ1-1, with D possibly TRBD1 on 5 matching bases. The TCR was taken from a man aged 18-30 years with Graves' hyperthyroidism. The CDR3 protein is CASASWGSMNTEAFF. The CDR3 DNA is TGTGCCAGCGCAAGTTGGGGGTCTATGAACACTGAAGCTTTCTTT.